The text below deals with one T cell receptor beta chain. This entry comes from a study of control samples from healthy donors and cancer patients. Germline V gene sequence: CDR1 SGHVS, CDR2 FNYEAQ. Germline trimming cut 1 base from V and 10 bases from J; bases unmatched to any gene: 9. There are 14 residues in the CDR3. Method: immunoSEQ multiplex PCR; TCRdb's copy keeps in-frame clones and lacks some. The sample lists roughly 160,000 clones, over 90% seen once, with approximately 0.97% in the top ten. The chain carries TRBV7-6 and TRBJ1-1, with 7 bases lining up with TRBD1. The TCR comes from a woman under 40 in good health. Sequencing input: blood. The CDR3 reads CASSLGRQSGGAFF. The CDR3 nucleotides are TGTGCCAGCAGCTTAGGCCGACAATCAGGGGGAGCTTTCTTT.